This passage covers 5 T cell receptor beta chains from one sample sequenced in a study of beta chain features in type 1 diabetes. Expressed TCRB transcripts were sequenced because the entire RNA isolate underwent reverse transcription. Repertoires were generated with immunoSEQ multiplex PCR, while TCRdb's copy carries only in-frame clones and drops some. The sample comprises some 300,000 clones, 7% to 9% of which are singletons, and under 1.3% rests with the top ten. The sequenced sample consisted of central memory CD4+ T cells from blood. These receptors were collected from a woman aged 18-35 years in good health.

The chain combines TRBV14 with TRBJ2-5; D unclear. The CDR3 covers 13 residues. V was trimmed by 5 bases and J by 2 bases, leaving 9 bases between them. The germline gives CDR1 SGHDN, CDR2 FVKESK. CDR3 in amino acids: CASSTYLQETQYF. As DNA, the CDR3 is TGTGCCAGCAGCACTTACTTACAAGAGACCCAGTACTTC.

This clone appeared many times. The chain links TRBV7-3 to TRBJ2-1; D unresolved. Germline-derived CDR1 and CDR2 are SGHTA and FQGTGA. CDR3 size: 14 residues. V was clipped by 2 bases and J by 5 bases, with 10 bases between them. CDR3 residues: CASSLLGTDNEQFF. In DNA, the CDR3 is TGTGCCAGCAGCTTATTGGGCACGGACAATGAGCAGTTCTTC.

For this clone: The junction departs from the called germline gene at one end, perhaps through a read error. J is TRBJ2-5 and V is TRBV7-2; 12 bases match TRBD1. Germline assignment: CDR1 SGHTA and CDR2 FQGNSA. The CDR3 contains 13 residues. CDR3 sequence reads: CASSSSRDRGPDF. CDR3 sequence (DNA): TGTGCCAGCAGCTCTAGCCGGGACAGGGGGCCCGACTTC.

The chain carries TRBV6-5 and TRBJ1-1; D gene uncertain. The germline CDR1 and CDR2 sequences are MNHEY and SVGAGI. The CDR3 length is 13 residues. V was clipped by 2 bases and J by 1 base, with 5 bases between them. The CDR3 loop reads CASSYTRNTEAFF. The CDR3 nucleotides are TGTGCCAGCAGTTACACACGGAACACTGAAGCTTTCTTT.

The chain links TRBV6-6 to TRBJ1-6; D is unresolved. This CDR3 spans 15 amino acids. Trimming took 6 bases from V and 8 from J, leaving 17 bases between them. CDR1 MNHNY and CDR2 SVGAGI come from the germline V gene (reference sequence). In DNA, the CDR3 is TGTGCCAGCAGCCTAACATCCGGCGGGGATTCACCCCTCCACTTT. As protein: CASSLTSGGDSPLHF.